This T cell receptor (beta chain) stems from a study of cytomegalovirus exposure and HLA in healthy donors. Study-wide points: The authors later found HLA-associated TCR beta chains more clonally expanded than equally common others.

This clone was seen more than once but under ten times. Its specificity is unknown. V was clipped by 2 bases and J by 6 bases; unmatched bases: 3. The CDR3 runs 13 residues. CDR1 and CDR2 (germline): MNHNS, SASEGT. In the PCR, 60 Vbeta and 13 Jbeta primers were used. The table came from immunoSEQ multiplex PCR; TCRdb's copy has only in-frame clones and leaves some out. The sample yields some 65,000 clones, approximately 71% seen once. This TCR derives from a man over 45 in good health and CMV-seropositive. The rearrangement joins TRBV6-1 to TRBJ1-1, with TRBD1 identical over 7 bases. The source material was PBMCs. For the CDR3, the DNA is TGTGCCAGCAGTGAAAACAGGGGTGCTGAAGCTTTCTTT. Translation gives CASSENRGAEAFF.